This T cell receptor (beta chain) was retrieved from a study of blood T cell repertoires in COVID-19. The repertoire was sequenced with immunoSEQ multiplex PCR; TCRdb's copy has only in-frame clones and lacks some. The sample carries 85,000 to 120,000 clones, about three quarters recorded once. This clone was seen just once. This TCR was sampled from an elderly man with COVID-19, enrolled during active disease. The material sequenced was peripheral blood.

CDR3 nucleotides: TGTGCCAGCAGTTTAACCCTGGATACTAGGGCTGAGCAGTTCTTC. This encodes CASSLTLDTRAEQFF. J is TRBJ2-1 and V is TRBV28; TRBD2 is a possible D gene (5 bases). Germline V gene data show CDR1 as MDHEN and CDR2 as SYDVKM. CDR3 size: 15 residues. V shed 2 bases and J shed 9 bases, with 17 bases lying between them.